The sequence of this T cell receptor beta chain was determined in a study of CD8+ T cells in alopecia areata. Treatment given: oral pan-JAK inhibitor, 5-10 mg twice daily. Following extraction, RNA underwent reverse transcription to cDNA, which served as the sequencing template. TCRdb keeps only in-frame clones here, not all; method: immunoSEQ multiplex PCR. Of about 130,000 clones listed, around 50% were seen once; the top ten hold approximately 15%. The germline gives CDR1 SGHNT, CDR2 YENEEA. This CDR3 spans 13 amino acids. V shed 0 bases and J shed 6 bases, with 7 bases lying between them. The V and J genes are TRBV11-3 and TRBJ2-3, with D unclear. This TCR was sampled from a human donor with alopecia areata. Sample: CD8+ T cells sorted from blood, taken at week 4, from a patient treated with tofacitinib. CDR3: CASSLDPRDTQYF. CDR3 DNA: TGTGCCAGCAGCTTAGACCCTCGGGATACGCAGTATTTT.